The sequence of this T cell receptor beta chain was determined in a study of T cell responses to AZD1222 COVID-19 vaccine. With respect to this clone: Its antigen is currently unknown.

General observations from the study: Nearly half of the spike-specific TCRs reportedly recognize variant regions that carry no mutations. Repertoires in all cases were sampled only once the peak T cell response had passed. The CD4 TCRs associated with vaccination extended across spike and predominated at 160-218 and 743-854. White British ancestry dominated among donors, who included more females, and clonal diversity was possibly underestimated.

Profiled with immunoSEQ multiplex PCR; TCRdb holds only in-frame clones, not every one. The table records approximately 60,000 clones, around 83% of them present only once. Germline assignment: CDR1 SEHNR and CDR2 FQNEAQ (reference sequence). The J segment lost 8 bases and the V segment lost 4 bases, leaving 13 bases of the junction unmatched. This CDR3 spans 15 amino acids. The rearrangement links TRBV7-9 to TRBJ1-2; 7 nucleotides align to TRBD1. The receptor's source is an adult in good health. This specimen consisted of peripheral blood, obtained on day 0 of MenACWY control vaccination. The DNA for the CDR3 is TGTGCCAGCAGCTCGAGTAATAGGGGGCTCGGGGGCTACACCTTC. Its translation is CASSSSNRGLGGYTF.